This T cell receptor beta chain was captured in a study of blood T cell repertoires in COVID-19. From germline, CDR1 is MNHEY and CDR2 SVGAGI. This CDR3 has 14 residues. V was clipped by 4 bases and J by 0 bases, with 7 bases between them. Method: immunoSEQ multiplex PCR; TCRdb's copy keeps in-frame clones and lacks some. Seen here are 250,000 or so clones, 70% to 90% observed once, and the top ten hold 10% to 14%. The clonotype originates from a man younger than 45 who had recovered from COVID-19. The chain has TRBV6-5 and TRBJ1-5; no clear D. The sequencing sample was made of PBMCs or T cells enriched from blood (not recorded which). The CDR3 here is CASSSQNSNQPQHF. The CDR3 coding sequence is TGTGCCAGCAGTTCCCAAAATAGCAATCAGCCCCAGCATTTT.